These 18 T cell receptor beta chains were sequenced from one sample in a study of cytomegalovirus exposure and HLA in healthy donors. Vbeta (60) and Jbeta (13) primers were used in the PCR. Assay used: immunoSEQ multiplex PCR; TCRdb lists only in-frame clones, some missing. The sample includes about 140,000 clones, about 82% seen only once; the top ten take approximately 4.3%. Sequencing input: PBMCs. Receptors originate from a young man in good health.

The gene calls are TRBV30 and TRBJ2-5; 10 nucleotides agree with TRBD2. The CDR3 extends over 17 amino acids. Per germline, CDR1 GTSNPN and CDR2 SVGIG (reference sequence). J was trimmed by 5 bases and V by 0 bases; bases with no gene match: 12. CDR3 sequence: CAWSVANQGLARETQYF. As DNA, the CDR3 is TGTGCCTGGAGTGTAGCAAACCAGGGACTAGCGAGGGAGACCCAGTACTTC.

The V gene is TRBV7-3, the J gene TRBJ1-1, with 7 bases matching TRBD1. The junction had 6 bases not matched to a gene; V was cut back by 5 bases and J by 0 bases. There are 15 residues in the CDR3. The germline gives CDR1 SGHTA, CDR2 FQGTGA. The CDR3 nucleotides read TGTGCCAGCAGCATGACAGGGAACTTGAACACTGAAGCTTTCTTT. It yields the protein CASSMTGNLNTEAFF.

The rearrangement joins TRBV14 to TRBJ2-7; 9 bases agree with TRBD2. The ends lost 6 bases at V and 3 bases at J; junction bases unmatched: 9. This CDR3 has 15 residues. Germline CDR1 reads SGHDN; CDR2 reads FVKESK. For the CDR3, the DNA is TGTGCCAGCAGTGAAATGGCTAGCGGGGACTACGAGCAGTACTTC. This gives the protein CASSEMASGDYEQYF.

J is TRBJ2-2 and V is TRBV14; 13 bases align to TRBD2. J gave up 9 bases and V 7 bases, and 5 bases lay outside the gene matches. This CDR3 is 14 amino acids long. In germline, CDR1 is SGHDN, CDR2 FVKESK. The CDR3 sequence: CASKEGLAGRELFF. CDR3 coding DNA: TGTGCCAGCAAAGAGGGACTAGCGGGAAGGGAGCTGTTTTTT.

This clone was seen only once. The chain uses TRBV7-9 and TRBJ2-7; 9 nucleotides align to TRBD2. Germline values: CDR1 SEHNR, CDR2 FQNEAQ (reference sequence). The CDR3 spans 15 residues. V was pared by 5 bases and J by 5 bases, with 10 bases of the junction left unmatched. Written as DNA, the CDR3 is TGTGCCAGCAGCCCCCTCAGACTAGCGGAGGACGAGCAGTACTTC. Encoded protein: CASSPLRLAEDEQYF.

The CDR3 coding sequence is TGTGCCATCAGTGAGTCTCCACTAGCCCGGGTATACGAGCAGTACTTC. Its protein is CAISESPLARVYEQYF. The chain carries TRBV10-3 and TRBJ2-7; tentative D call: TRBD2 (6 bases). V gave up 0 bases and J gave up 4 bases, with 16 bases separating them. Per germline, CDR1 ENHRY and CDR2 SYGVKD. This CDR3 has 16 residues.

The chain couples TRBV18 to TRBJ1-3, with a weak D call TRBD1 (6 bases). Trimming removed 6 bases from V and 4 bases from J, with 19 bases in between. Germline CDR1 and CDR2: KGHSH and LQKENI. The CDR3 has 16 residues. CDR3 sequence reads: CASSLSAGGYGNTIYF. CDR3 DNA: TGTGCCAGCTCGCTAAGCGCGGGGGGCTACGGAAACACCATATATTTT.

J is TRBJ2-5 and V is TRBV19, with 11 bases lining up with TRBD2. The CDR3 covers 15 residues. CDR1 and CDR2 from the germline V gene are LNHDA and SQIVND (reference sequence). The trim removed 10 bases at V and 5 bases at J, leaving 12 bases unmatched. The CDR3 nucleotides are TGTGCCACCCAGCCCCTACTAGCGGGAGAGGAGACCCAGTACTTC. The encoded protein is CATQPLLAGEETQYF.

About this clone: At one of its ends the junction is not consistent with the germline gene, which may arise from a read error. The chain is built from TRBV6-6 and TRBJ2-1; tentative D call: TRBD2 (7 bases). CDR3 length equals 15 residues. Germline assignment: CDR1 MNHNY and CDR2 SVGAGI (reference sequence). CDR3 region: CACSTTRGGNNEQFF. CDR3 coding DNA: TGTGCCTGCAGTACCACTAGGGGGGGAAACAATGAGCAGTTCTTC.

This clone has a handful of counts. V usage is TRBV5-4 and J usage is TRBJ2-5, with D tentatively TRBD2 (6 bases). The CDR3 consists of 15 residues. Trimming removed 1 base at V and 3 bases at J, with 13 bases between. Germline CDR1 SGHNT, CDR2 YYREEE (reference sequence). CDR3 sequence reads: CASSLPSGLKETQYF. CDR3 in DNA: TGTGCCAGCAGCTTGCCATCGGGACTCAAAGAGACCCAGTACTTC.

The CDR3 nucleotides read TGTGCCACCAGAGAACGGAGGGATACCTTACAAGAGACCCAGTACTTC. Protein product: CATRERRDTLQETQYF. This rearrangement joins TRBV15 to TRBJ2-5, with D perhaps matching TRBD2 (6 bases). Germline lookup yields CDR1 LNHNV and CDR2 YYDKDF (reference sequence). The CDR3 consists of 16 residues. V shed 6 bases and J shed 2 bases, with 19 bases lying between them.

This chain links TRBV4-1 with TRBJ2-4, with 9 bases lining up with TRBD1. The junction had 5 bases not matched to a gene; V was cut back by 4 bases and J by 7 bases. The CDR3 contains 14 residues. Germline CDR1 MGHRA, CDR2 YSYEKL. Here the CDR3 reads CASSPPDRGNIQYF. In DNA, the CDR3 is TGCGCCAGCAGCCCTCCTGACAGGGGGAACATTCAGTACTTC.

This chain links TRBV9 with TRBJ1-1, with D possibly being TRBD1 (6 bases). Trimming removed 0 bases at V and 4 bases at J, with 10 bases between. From germline, CDR1 is SGDLS and CDR2 YYNGEE. This CDR3 region has 14 residues. DNA for the CDR3: TGTGCCAGCAGCGTAGGGGGGGGCGGCACTGAAGCTTTCTTT. Protein sequence: CASSVGGGGTEAFF.

CDR3 residues: CASSLRTGQGVSGGNIQYF. In DNA, the CDR3 is TGCGCCAGCAGCTTGAGAACCGGACAGGGCGTGAGCGGTGGAAACATTCAGTACTTC. This sequence joins TRBV5-1 and TRBJ2-4; TRBD1 agrees at 8 bases. CDR1 is SGHRS and CDR2 is YFSETQ in the germline V gene. The CDR3 runs to 19 residues. V shed 1 base and J 6 bases; nucleotides not matched to a gene: 18.

Only a few counts were recorded for this clone. The chain couples TRBV10-2 to TRBJ2-7, with D possibly matching TRBD2 (5 bases). The CDR3 totals 16 residues. Germline V gene lookup returns CDR1 WSHSY and CDR2 SAAADI. V was pared by 0 bases and J by 1 base, with 13 bases between. The CDR3: CASSESEGIRSYEQYF. CDR3 nucleotides: TGCGCCAGCAGTGAGTCTGAGGGAATACGTTCCTACGAGCAGTACTTC.

The genes are TRBV28 and TRBJ1-6; no definite D call. The germline V gene has CDR1 MDHEN and CDR2 SYDVKM. With 7 bases removed from V and 7 bases from J, the gap between germline ends came to 8 bases. The CDR3 contains 12 residues. The CDR3 here is CASKPGNSPLHF. The CDR3 nucleotides read TGTGCCAGCAAACCGGGAAATTCACCCCTCCACTTT.

The chain's CDR3 is CASSHIGGRLYNEQFF. CDR3 nucleotides: TGCGCCAGCAGCCATATCGGCGGGAGGTTATACAATGAGCAGTTCTTC. The chain links TRBV4-1 to TRBJ2-1; 8 nucleotides match TRBD2. V gave up 3 bases and J gave up 4 bases; unmatched junction bases: 8. This CDR3 region has 16 residues. Per the germline V gene, CDR1 is MGHRA and CDR2 is YSYEKL.

This clone has only one observation. This chain joins TRBV7-2 and TRBJ2-1; D might be TRBD1 (5 bases). The CDR3 consists of 16 residues. Germline V gene lookup returns CDR1 SGHTA and CDR2 FQGNSA. V was clipped by 5 bases and J by 6 bases, with 20 bases between them. The DNA of the CDR3 is TGTGCCAGCAGCGGCCCAAGGGGCGGCCCTCGCAATGAGCAGTTCTTC. Residues: CASSGPRGGPRNEQFF.